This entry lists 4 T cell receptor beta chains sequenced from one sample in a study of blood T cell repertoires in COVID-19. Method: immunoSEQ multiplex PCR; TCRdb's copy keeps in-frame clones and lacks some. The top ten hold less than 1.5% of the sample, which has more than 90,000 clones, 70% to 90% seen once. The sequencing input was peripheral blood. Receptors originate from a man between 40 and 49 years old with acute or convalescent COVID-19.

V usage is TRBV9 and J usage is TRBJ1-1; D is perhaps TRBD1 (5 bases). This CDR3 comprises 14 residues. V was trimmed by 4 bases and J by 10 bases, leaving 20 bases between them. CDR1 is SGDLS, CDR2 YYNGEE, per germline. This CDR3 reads CASSPGRGSQGAFF. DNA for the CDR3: TGTGCCAGCAGCCCGGGGAGGGGAAGTCAAGGAGCTTTCTTT.

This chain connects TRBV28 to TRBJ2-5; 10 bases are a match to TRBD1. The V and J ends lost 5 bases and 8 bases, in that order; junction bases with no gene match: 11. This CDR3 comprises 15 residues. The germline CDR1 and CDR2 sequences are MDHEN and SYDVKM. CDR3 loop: CASSPQTGGEITQYF. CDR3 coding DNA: TGTGCCAGCAGTCCTCAGACAGGGGGCGAAATTACCCAGTACTTC.

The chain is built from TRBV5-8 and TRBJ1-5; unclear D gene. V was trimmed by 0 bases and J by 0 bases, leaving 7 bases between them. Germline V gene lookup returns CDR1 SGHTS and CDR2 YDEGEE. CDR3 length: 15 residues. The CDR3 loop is CASSLGTYSNQPQHF. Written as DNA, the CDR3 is TGTGCCAGCAGCTTGGGAACCTATAGCAATCAGCCCCAGCATTTT.

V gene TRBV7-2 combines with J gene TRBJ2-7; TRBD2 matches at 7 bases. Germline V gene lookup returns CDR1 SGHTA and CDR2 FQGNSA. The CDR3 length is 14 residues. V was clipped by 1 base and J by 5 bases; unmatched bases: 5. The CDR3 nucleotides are TGTGCCAGCAGCTTAGGGACTAGAAAAAACGAGCAGTACTTC. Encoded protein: CASSLGTRKNEQYF.